These 25 T cell receptor beta chains came from one sample sequenced in a study of blood T cell repertoires in COVID-19. Here immunoSEQ multiplex PCR was the method, and the copy in TCRdb shows in-frame clones only, minus some. The sample holds some 65,000 clones, approximately 80% seen once. The sequencing sample was made of peripheral blood. Every receptor here comes from a woman in her 70s with acute or convalescent COVID-19.

This CDR3 reads CASSSQGRKLFF. The CDR3 region has the DNA TGTGCCAGCAGCTCCCAGGGAAGAAAACTGTTTTTT. The V and J genes are TRBV11-2 and TRBJ1-4; the D gene is possibly TRBD1 (5 bases). CDR3 length equals 12 residues. The germline V gene has CDR1 SGHAT and CDR2 FQNNGV. The V end was cut by 4 bases, the J end by 10 bases, with 10 bases between.

The gene calls are TRBV6-5 and TRBJ1-2; 7 nucleotides agree with TRBD1. Germline V CDR1 and CDR2: MNHEY, SVGAGI. The CDR3 has 13 amino acids. J was trimmed by 4 bases and V by 6 bases; bases with no gene match: 5. CDR3 DNA: TGTGCCAGCAGCGACAGGGTATCCTATGGCTACACCTTC. This codes for CASSDRVSYGYTF.

This clone was observed a handful of times. This sequence joins TRBV4-1 and TRBJ2-1; 9 bases align to TRBD1. The V gene end was trimmed by 4 bases and the J gene end by 7 bases; junction bases not matched to a gene: 8. The CDR3 contains 15 residues. Per the germline V gene, CDR1 is MGHRA and CDR2 is YSYEKL. The CDR3 DNA sequence: TGCGCCAGCAGCCGCGGACAGGGGACAGGAAATGAGCAGTTCTTC. The encoded protein is CASSRGQGTGNEQFF.

This chain uses TRBV2 with TRBJ2-5, with 8 bases fitting TRBD2. CDR3 length: 15 amino acids. Germline V gene lookup returns CDR1 SNHLY and CDR2 FYNNEI. V trimming: 5 bases; J trimming: 5 bases; junction bases outside the gene matches: 10. The CDR3 DNA follows: TGTGCCAGCAGTCGCAACGGGGGGGCAGGGGAGACCCAGTACTTC. Its protein is CASSRNGGAGETQYF. Drawing the rest from reference TRBV2 and TRBJ2-5, the complete variable domain is EPEVTQTPSHQVTQMGQEVILRCVPISNHLYFYWYRQILGQKVEFLVSFYNNEISEKSEIFDDQFSVERPDGSNFTLKIRSTKLEDSAMYFCASSRNGGAGETQYFGPGTRLLVL.

The V gene is TRBV6-5, the J gene TRBJ2-1, with D tentatively TRBD2 (7 bases). CDR3 length: 14 amino acids. Germline CDR1 is MNHEY and CDR2 is SVGAGI. Trimming stripped 7 bases from V and 0 bases from J, with 10 bases between. The CDR3 DNA reads TGTGCCAGCATGAGGGGGGGCTCCTACAATGAGCAGTTCTTC. It codes for CASMRGGSYNEQFF.

J is TRBJ2-5 and V is TRBV28; 7 nucleotides match TRBD2. Per germline, CDR1 MDHEN and CDR2 SYDVKM. The CDR3 sequence is 13 residues long. J was trimmed by 5 bases and V by 2 bases; bases with no gene match: 2. CDR3 DNA: TGTGCCAGCAGTTTAACACTAGCGGAGACCCAGTACTTC. It codes for CASSLTLAETQYF.

This rearrangement joins TRBV24-1 to TRBJ2-2, with a weak D call TRBD2 (5 bases). CDR1 KGHDR and CDR2 SFDVKD come from the germline V gene. V lost 5 bases, J lost 7 bases, and 7 bases lay in between. The CDR3 has 12 residues. For the CDR3, the DNA is TGTGCCACCAGTGGTCGGGACGGGGAGCTGTTTTTT. Translation gives CATSGRDGELFF.

This clone appeared once. The V call is TRBV4-1, the J call TRBJ2-5; TRBD2 matches at 8 bases. The CDR3 consists of 16 residues. CDR1 is MGHRA and CDR2 is YSYEKL in the germline V gene. Germline trimming cut 1 base from V and 4 bases from J; bases unmatched to any gene: 8. The CDR3 DNA is TGCGCCAGCAGCCAAGGTCTTGGCGGGGGGACAGAGACCCAGTACTTC. It encodes CASSQGLGGGTETQYF.

The chain recombines TRBV3-1 (or the pseudogene TRBV3-2) with TRBJ1-3; possibly TRBD1 for D (6 bases). Germline CDR1 and CDR2: LGHDT and YNNKEL (reference sequence). V was cut by 5 bases and J by 4 bases, with 15 bases left in between. The CDR3 has 15 amino acids. The CDR3, as DNA: TGTGCCAGCAGCACCTGGGACATTAGGGGAAACACCATATATTTT. This gives the protein CASSTWDIRGNTIYF.

The chain has TRBV6-5 and TRBJ2-7, with a tentative D call TRBD1 (6 bases). The CDR3 consists of 12 residues. The germline V and J ends were trimmed by 8 bases and 3 bases, with 11 bases remaining between them. Germline-derived CDR1 and CDR2 are MNHEY and SVGAGI. CDR3 amino acids: CASARGHYEQYF. As DNA, the CDR3 is TGTGCCAGCGCCAGGGGACACTACGAGCAGTACTTC.

This clone was counted a single time. The chain uses TRBV5-1 and TRBJ2-3, with 7 nucleotides matching TRBD2. CDR3 length equals 14 residues. Germline CDR1 SGHRS, CDR2 YFSETQ. With V trimmed by 5 bases and J by 2 bases, 5 bases remained unmatched. CDR3 sequence: CASSPGLITDTQYF. Written as DNA, the CDR3 is TGCGCCAGCAGTCCGGGACTAATCACAGATACGCAGTATTTT.

The CDR3 nucleotides are TGTGCCAGCACCCTAGGAGGAAGGGAGACCCAGTACTTC. Translating gives CASTLGGRETQYF. J is TRBJ2-5 and V is TRBV7-2; possible D gene TRBD2, 5 bases. This CDR3 is built from 13 residues. The V end was cut by 7 bases, the J end by 5 bases, with 14 bases between. Germline lookup yields CDR1 SGHTA and CDR2 FQGNSA.

This chain uses TRBV6-2 or TRBV6-3 with TRBJ2-7, with D maybe TRBD1 (6 bases). Germline V gives CDR1 MNHEY, CDR2 SVGEGT. The CDR3 is 12 residues long. V lost 6 bases, J lost 3 bases, and 9 bases lay in between. CDR3 residues: CASSVDSYEQYF. CDR3 in DNA: TGTGCCAGCAGCGTGGACAGCTACGAGCAGTACTTC.

The J gene is TRBJ1-3, the V gene TRBV19; D unclear. Trimming took off 6 bases at V and 1 base at J, with 10 bases between the two ends. Germline V gene sequence: CDR1 LNHDA, CDR2 SQIVND (reference sequence). The CDR3 covers 14 residues. The CDR3 is CASSPPPSGNTIYF. The CDR3, as DNA: TGTGCCAGTAGCCCTCCCCCGTCTGGAAACACCATATATTTT.

This clone was seen once. The gene calls are TRBV20-1 and TRBJ2-7, with unresolved D. Germline V gene sequence: CDR1 DFQATT, CDR2 SNEGSKA (reference sequence). The CDR3 length is 12 residues. The ends were cut back, 3 bases at V and 5 bases at J, with 11 bases in the middle. The CDR3 spells CSASDSFNEQYF. CDR3 DNA sequence: TGCAGTGCTAGTGATAGCTTTAACGAGCAGTACTTC.

The chain couples TRBV18 to TRBJ2-7; 9 nucleotides align to TRBD2. The CDR3 spans 14 residues. Germline V gives CDR1 KGHSH, CDR2 LQKENI. Unmatched junction bases numbered 4, after V lost 3 bases and J lost 4 bases. In DNA, the CDR3 is TGTGCCAGCTCACCTGGGACTAGCAGTTACGAGCAGTACTTC. It is translated as CASSPGTSSYEQYF.

V and J are TRBV30 and TRBJ1-2; TRBD1 agrees at 7 bases. The V and J ends lost 5 bases and 2 bases, in that order; junction bases with no gene match: 14. Germline lookup yields CDR1 GTSNPN and CDR2 SVGIG (reference sequence). The CDR3 contains 16 residues. CDR3 nucleotides: TGTGCCTGGTACATGGGGACAGCGCATTCGAACTATGGCTACACCTTC. Protein: CAWYMGTAHSNYGYTF.

This clone has more than one count but fewer than ten. This chain links TRBV5-1 with TRBJ2-5; weak D call: TRBD2 (7 bases). The CDR3 is 15 residues long. Germline CDR1 SGHRS, CDR2 YFSETQ. The V end was cut by 0 bases, the J end by 4 bases, with 13 bases between. CDR3 loop: CASSLESGGRETQYF. CDR3 nucleotides: TGCGCCAGCAGCTTGGAGTCGGGGGGCAGAGAGACCCAGTACTTC.

The V gene is TRBV5-1, the J gene TRBJ2-3, with D possibly matching TRBD2 (6 bases). The CDR3 consists of 15 residues. The germline CDR1 and CDR2 sequences are SGHRS and YFSETQ. The V gene lost 0 bases and the J gene lost 5 bases, with 13 bases spanning the gap. The CDR3 spells CASSLEGGSGDTQYF. The DNA for the CDR3 is TGCGCCAGCAGCTTGGAGGGCGGTAGCGGAGATACGCAGTATTTT.

The gene calls are TRBV5-8 and TRBJ2-1, with 9 bases lining up with TRBD2. The CDR3 has 16 residues. CDR1 SGHTS and CDR2 YDEGEE come from the germline V gene. The junction had 9 bases not matched to a gene; V was cut back by 4 bases and J by 4 bases. The DNA for the CDR3 is TGTGCCAGCAGCGCCCTTAGAGCGGGGGGATACAATGAGCAGTTCTTC. Protein product: CASSALRAGGYNEQFF.

V is TRBV21-1 and J is TRBJ2-1; the table's D call, TRBD1, has no DNA check behind it. TRBV21-1 is noted as a pseudogene. CDR3 length: 19 amino acids. CDR3 coding DNA: TGTGCCAGCAGCAAAAGCCGTTGGCTGCAGGGGGCCGACTACAATGAGCAGTTCTTC. Translating gives CASSKSRWLQGADYNEQFF.

This chain connects TRBV29-1 to TRBJ1-6; D is ambiguous. The CDR3 spans 16 residues. CDR1 and CDR2 from the germline V gene are SQVTM and ANQGSEA. The V and J ends lost 3 bases and 7 bases respectively, with 19 bases between them. The CDR3 spells CSVDDLIQPQNSPLHF. In DNA form, the CDR3 reads TGCAGCGTTGACGATTTAATACAGCCACAGAATTCACCCCTCCACTTT.

This clone has more than one count but fewer than ten. The genes are TRBV6-1 and TRBJ2-7; TRBD1 matches at 10 bases. Germline assignment: CDR1 MNHNS and CDR2 SASEGT. The CDR3 is made up of 17 amino acids. V was clipped by 4 bases and J by 6 bases; unmatched bases: 15. CDR3 sequence (DNA): TGTGCCAGCAGTGTAATCGGGACAGGGGCCAGGTGGTTCGAGCAGTACTTC. Its translation is CASSVIGTGARWFEQYF.

The V call is TRBV11-3, the J call TRBJ2-1; 11 nucleotides match TRBD2. The trim removed 5 bases at V and 5 bases at J, leaving 8 bases unmatched. This CDR3 has 16 residues. CDR1 is SGHNT, CDR2 YENEEA, per germline. The CDR3 DNA is TGTGCCAGCAGCCCACGACTAGCGGGGAGCAACAATGAGCAGTTCTTC. Amino acids: CASSPRLAGSNNEQFF. Full variable domain (missing parts from reference TRBV11-3 and TRBJ2-1): EAGVVQSPRYKIIEKKQPVAFWCNPISGHNTLYWYLQNLGQGPELLIRYENEEAVDDSQLPKDRFSAERLKGVDSTLKIQPAELGDSAVYLCASSPRLAGSNNEQFFGPGTRLTVL.

This clone was observed a handful of times. The chain joins TRBV19 to TRBJ2-2, with D possibly being TRBD2 (7 bases). The CDR3 sequence is 19 residues long. V lost 3 bases and J lost 5, with 25 bases in between. The germline gives CDR1 LNHDA, CDR2 SQIVND (reference sequence). Here the CDR3 DNA reads TGTGCCAGTAGTATGGTAGGGGGGCTGGGGCCCGGGAGGACCGGGGAGCTGTTTTTT. As protein: CASSMVGGLGPGRTGELFF.